The 30 T cell receptor beta chains below were found in one sample sequenced in a study of blood T cells in healthy people across ages. A second PCR, run for about 7 to 11 cycles, used a sample-barcoded 5' primer plus a J-beta primer mix. TCRdb ran MiXCR on the 5' RACE reads and lists one entry per CDR3 protein. The sample shows about 540,000 distinct CDR3 sequences, under 30% of them seen only once. The data also belong to a second study, concerning T cells of mothers and their children.

The sample was blood. These TCRs come from a boy between 10 and 17 years old in good health.

This clonotype was counted a few times. The CDR3 coding sequence is TGCAGTGCTAGAAGTATGCGGGACCCAAACCGAGAGACCCAGTACTTC. Amino acids: CSARSMRDPNRETQYF. The chain couples TRBV20-1 to TRBJ2-5; D possibly corresponds to TRBD2 (6 bases). CDR3 size: 16 residues. Trimming pared 2 bases from V and 4 bases from J, leaving 20 bases between. In germline, CDR1 is DFQATT, CDR2 SNEGSKA (reference sequence).

On this clonotype itself: It may be a read error: a sequence one base away is much more abundant. The gene calls are TRBV29-1 and TRBJ2-3, with D perhaps matching TRBD1 (5 bases). The CDR3 runs 15 residues. Trimming took 0 bases from V and 5 from J, leaving 15 bases between them. CDR1 and CDR2 (germline): SQVTM, ANQGSEA. CDR3 loop: CSVEDLTRVVDTQYF. The CDR3 DNA is TGCAGCGTTGAAGATCTCACCAGGGTGGTAGATACGCAGTATTTT.

The chain links TRBV7-7 to TRBJ1-2; D is unclear. The CDR3 spans 17 residues. V gave up 4 bases and J gave up 8 bases, with 26 bases separating them. Per the germline V gene, CDR1 is SSHAT and CDR2 is FNYEAQ (reference sequence). CDR3 residues: CASSSTSGRCYRGGYTF. The CDR3 DNA sequence: TGTGCCAGCAGCTCCACCTCCGGAAGGTGTTATAGAGGCGGCTACACCTTC.

The chain employs TRBV4-3 and TRBJ2-3, with D perhaps matching TRBD2 (5 bases). Looked up from germline, CDR1 is LGHNA and CDR2 is YSLEER. Trimming took 0 bases from V and 4 from J, leaving 11 bases between them. This CDR3 comprises 15 residues. The CDR3 sequence: CASSQELARPDTQYF. CDR3 DNA: TGCGCCAGCAGCCAAGAGTTAGCGCGACCAGATACGCAGTATTTT.

This clonotype appeared many times. The gene calls are TRBV6-2 or TRBV6-3 and TRBJ1-4; unclear D gene. Germline V CDR1 and CDR2: MNHEY, SVGEGT. V lost 6 bases and J 8 bases, leaving 10 bases between the germline ends. This CDR3 region has 12 residues. The DNA of the CDR3 is TGTGCCAGCAGCCCGACGGACGAAAAACTGTTTTTT. It codes for CASSPTDEKLFF.

The table lists this clonotype with a few counts. V gene TRBV24-1 combines with J gene TRBJ2-5, with TRBD2 identical over 9 bases. The DNA end favors TRBJ2-7, so the J call may be wrong. The CDR3 covers 16 residues. The germline V gene encodes CDR1 KGHDR and CDR2 SFDVKD. CDR3 DNA sequence: TGTGCCACCAGTGATCCAGGAAAGACTAGCGGCTACGAGCAGTACTTC. This translates into CATSDPGKTSGYEQYF.

This clonotype was seen only a few times. The genes are TRBV12-3 or TRBV12-4 and TRBJ2-7, with D perhaps TRBD1 (7 bases). Deletions cut 5 bases from V and 5 bases from J, with 19 bases between. The CDR3 runs 15 residues. CDR3 coding DNA: TGTGCCAGCAGTGGGCAGGGGGATAGGGGGGACGAGCAGTACTTC. Its translation: CASSGQGDRGDEQYF.

The rearrangement joins TRBV6-5 to TRBJ1-6; perhaps TRBD1 as D (5 bases). Trimming removed 6 bases at V and 8 bases at J, with 17 bases between. Germline V gives CDR1 MNHEY, CDR2 SVGAGI. The CDR3 sequence is 15 residues long. CDR3 nucleotide sequence: TGTGCCAGCAGCCCCCTCCGACAGTCTGATTCACCCCTCCACTTT. Translated, it gives CASSPLRQSDSPLHF.

In its sample, this clonotype was seen a few times. V gene TRBV11-2 combines with J gene TRBJ2-2, with TRBD2 matching 7 bases. Trimming took 4 bases from V and 5 from J; bases not matched to a gene: 4. CDR1 is SGHAT and CDR2 is FQNNGV in the germline V gene. This CDR3 is built from 14 residues. Here the CDR3 reads CASSSRAGTGELFF. CDR3 bases: TGTGCCAGCAGCTCTAGAGCGGGGACCGGGGAGCTGTTTTTT.

This clonotype was counted many times. V and J are TRBV15 and TRBJ2-1; D is undetermined. Germline V gene data show CDR1 as LNHNV and CDR2 as YYDKDF (reference sequence). The V and J ends lost 2 bases and 7 bases respectively, with 15 bases between them. The CDR3 is made up of 15 amino acids. The CDR3 protein is CATSRLLTEQNEQFF. The CDR3 nucleotides read TGTGCCACCAGCAGACTTCTCACAGAACAAAATGAGCAGTTCTTC.

The chain couples TRBV4-3 to TRBJ2-5; 8 positions agree with TRBD1. The V and J ends lost 1 base and 3 bases, in that order; junction bases with no gene match: 4. CDR1 and CDR2 (germline): LGHNA, YSLEER. The length of the CDR3 is 15 residues. CDR3 amino acids: CASSQVGQGEETQYF. As DNA, the CDR3 is TGCGCCAGCAGCCAAGTCGGACAGGGAGAAGAGACCCAGTACTTC.

This clonotype was observed a few times. The genes are TRBV7-2 and TRBJ2-5, with D maybe TRBD2 (5 bases). The J call may be in error: the DNA end matches TRBJ2-7 better. CDR3 length: 14 residues. Germline values: CDR1 SGHTA, CDR2 FQGNSA. The DNA for the CDR3 is TGTGCCAGCAGCTTACTGAAGGCGGGCTACGAGCAGTACTTC. Translating gives CASSLLKAGYEQYF.

The chain employs TRBV28 and TRBJ2-5, with TRBD2 identical over 7 bases. The length of the CDR3 is 16 residues. Germline V lookup: CDR1 MDHEN, CDR2 SYDVKM. V dropped 5 bases and J dropped 4; count of bases not matched to a gene: 13. The CDR3 region has the DNA TGTGCCAGCAGTAAAAGAGCTAGGGCTAGCGGAGAGACCCAGTACTTC. Translated, it gives CASSKRARASGETQYF.

The V gene is TRBV20-1, the J gene TRBJ1-1; a possible D gene is TRBD1 (6 bases). Trimming shortened V by 4 bases and J by 0 bases, and 15 bases separated the two germline ends. This CDR3 comprises 15 residues. The germline V gene has CDR1 DFQATT and CDR2 SNEGSKA (reference sequence). For the CDR3, the DNA is TGCAGTGCTAAAAATGCCCGACAGGTGAACACTGAAGCTTTCTTT. Its protein product is CSAKNARQVNTEAFF.

This sequence joins TRBV7-9 and TRBJ2-5, with a possible D match to TRBD1 (5 bases). CDR3 length: 16 amino acids. With 5 bases removed from V and 5 bases from J, the gap between germline ends came to 21 bases. CDR1 is SEHNR and CDR2 is FQNEAQ in the germline V gene (reference sequence). The CDR3 loop reads CASSLLSQVRQETQYF. In nucleotides, the CDR3 is TGTGCCAGCAGCCTTTTATCACAGGTTAGGCAGGAGACCCAGTACTTC. The whole variable domain, remainder taken from reference TRBV7-9 and TRBJ2-5, is DTGVSQNPRHKITKRGQNVTFRCDPISEHNRLYWYRQTLGQGPEFLTYFQNEAQLEKSRLLSDRFSAERPKGSFSTLEIQRTEQGDSAMYLCASSLLSQVRQETQYFGPGTRLLVL.

This clonotype was counted many times. This chain connects TRBV29-1 to TRBJ2-5; 9 bases agree with TRBD1. J lost 4 bases, V lost 7 bases, and 7 bases had no gene match. Germline CDR1 SQVTM, CDR2 ANQGSEA. This CDR3 has 13 residues. The CDR3 region is CSGATGGIETQYF. Written as DNA, the CDR3 is TGCAGCGGCGCCACAGGGGGCATAGAGACCCAGTACTTC.

This clonotype has just a few counts. J is TRBJ1-2 and V is TRBV5-1; 9 positions match TRBD1. Germline V gene data show CDR1 as SGHRS and CDR2 as YFSETQ. The CDR3 spans 15 residues. V gave up 4 bases and J gave up 7 bases; unmatched junction bases: 11. The CDR3 coding sequence is TGCGCCAGCAGCATCACCCCGGGACAGGGTCCTGGCTACACCTTC. It codes for CASSITPGQGPGYTF.

The V gene is TRBV20-1, the J gene TRBJ2-3; D not resolved. Trimming removed 5 bases from V and 3 bases from J, with 6 bases in between. The germline CDR1 and CDR2 sequences are DFQATT and SNEGSKA (reference sequence). The CDR3 runs 11 residues. The CDR3 DNA is TGCAGTGCTGGACGGACAGATACGCAGTATTTT. As protein: CSAGRTDTQYF.

This clonotype was found a few times. The rearrangement joins TRBV20-1 to TRBJ2-1; D gene unclear. The assigned J gene may be wrong: the sequence end matches TRBJ2-7 better. CDR1 DFQATT and CDR2 SNEGSKA come from the germline V gene (reference sequence). This CDR3 has 14 amino acids. The CDR3 reads CSAIRQLKAYEQYF. The CDR3 bases are TGCAGTGCTATTAGGCAACTTAAAGCCTACGAGCAGTACTTC.

This clonotype was seen a single time. The chain employs TRBV29-1 and TRBJ2-3, with 11 bases fitting TRBD2. The CDR3 covers 15 residues. Germline lookup yields CDR1 SQVTM and CDR2 ANQGSEA. With 6 bases clipped from V and 3 bases from J, the junction kept 8 bases outside the gene matches. CDR3 in DNA: TGCAGCGTCGCCCCGACTAGCGGGGTTACAGATACGCAGTATTTT. Its translation: CSVAPTSGVTDTQYF.

In its sample, this clonotype was seen a few times. J is TRBJ1-2 and V is TRBV4-1, with 7 bases fitting TRBD1. The CDR3 has 17 residues. Trimming removed 4 bases from V and 6 bases from J; junction bases left unmatched: 17. From germline, CDR1 is MGHRA and CDR2 YSYEKL. CDR3 region: CASSRLPDDRDQDGYTF. The CDR3 DNA follows: TGCGCCAGCAGCCGCCTGCCGGACGACAGGGACCAAGATGGCTACACCTTC.

The rearrangement links TRBV7-2 to TRBJ2-7; 7 positions agree with TRBD2. From germline, CDR1 is SGHTA and CDR2 FQGNSA. The V gene end was trimmed by 6 bases and the J gene end by 2 bases; junction bases not matched to a gene: 10. The CDR3 extends over 15 amino acids. The CDR3 nucleotides are TGTGCCAGCAGTTCCCGGATCGGGGGGACCTACGAGCAGTACTTC. Amino acids: CASSSRIGGTYEQYF. The variable domain in full, completed from reference TRBV7-2 and TRBJ2-7, reads GAGVSQSPSNKVTEKGKDVELRCDPISGHTALYWYRQSLGQGLEFLIYFQGNSAPDKSGLPSDRFSAERTGGSVSTLTIQRTQQEDSAVYLCASSSRIGGTYEQYFGPGTRLTVT.

The chain employs TRBV20-1 and TRBJ2-5; D possibly corresponds to TRBD2 (5 bases). The CDR3 has 15 residues. With 3 bases removed from V and 1 base from J, the gap between germline ends came to 15 bases. Germline CDR1 is DFQATT and CDR2 is SNEGSKA (reference sequence). The CDR3 loop reads CSASLPAELQETQYF. In DNA form, the CDR3 reads TGCAGTGCTAGTCTCCCAGCGGAGCTCCAAGAGACCCAGTACTTC.

This clonotype appeared a few times. This rearrangement joins TRBV10-3 to TRBJ2-2; D not resolved. The ends were cut back, 0 bases at V and 0 bases at J, with 8 bases in the middle. CDR3 size: 16 residues. Germline V CDR1 and CDR2: ENHRY, SYGVKD. The DNA of the CDR3 is TGTGCCATCAGTGAGTCGAGAGAGACGAACACCGGGGAGCTGTTTTTT. Its translation is CAISESRETNTGELFF.

The rearrangement uses TRBV20-1 and TRBJ2-7, with unresolved D. Between the trimmed V and J ends, which lost 3 bases and 5 bases, there was a span of 14 bases. Germline V gene sequence: CDR1 DFQATT, CDR2 SNEGSKA (reference sequence). The CDR3 consists of 13 residues. The CDR3 DNA is TGCAGTGCTAGCCTCGCCCTAGGCCACGAGCAGTACTTC. The encoded protein is CSASLALGHEQYF.

In its sample, this clonotype was seen a few times. This chain connects TRBV28 to TRBJ1-2, with 9 bases aligning to TRBD1. CDR3 size: 16 residues. The germline gives CDR1 MDHEN, CDR2 SYDVKM. V shed 2 bases, J shed 8 bases, and the junction held 12 bases outside the gene matches. The CDR3 nucleotides read TGTGCCAGCAGTTTAGGATCCGGGACAGGGATATTCGGCTACACCTTC. Residues: CASSLGSGTGIFGYTF.

The chain recombines TRBV2 with TRBJ2-1; D unresolved. The CDR3 has 15 amino acids. Germline V gene sequence: CDR1 SNHLY, CDR2 FYNNEI. The ends were cut back, 4 bases at V and 0 bases at J, with 10 bases in the middle. In DNA form, the CDR3 reads TGTGCCAGCAGTGGTACAGAGAGCTCCTACAATGAGCAGTTCTTC. Encoded protein: CASSGTESSYNEQFF.

The CDR3 protein is CASSDRASSSYEQYF. CDR3 coding DNA: TGTGCCAGCAGTGACAGGGCCTCAAGCTCCTACGAGCAGTACTTC. The chain links TRBV6-1 to TRBJ2-7, with D perhaps TRBD1 (5 bases). The V end was cut by 3 bases, the J end by 0 bases, with 12 bases between. The CDR3 has 15 residues. Germline V gene sequence: CDR1 MNHNS, CDR2 SASEGT.

Concerning this clonotype itself: At one of its ends the junction is not consistent with the germline gene, which may arise from a read error. The chain has TRBV11-1 and TRBJ2-1; D is undetermined. The germline V gene has CDR1 SGHAT and CDR2 FQDESV (reference sequence). This CDR3 has 15 amino acids. The CDR3 spells CASSLGLASYNKQFF. The CDR3 DNA follows: TGTGCCAGCAGCTTAGGGTTGGCCTCCTACAATAAGCAGTTCTTC.

The chain combines TRBV7-2 with TRBJ2-5; no clear D gene. The end of the DNA aligns better with TRBJ2-7, so the J call may be wrong. CDR3 length: 15 amino acids. Germline V gives CDR1 SGHTA, CDR2 FQGNSA. In DNA, the CDR3 is TGTGCCAGCAGCCAAGACCTATCGGGCCCCTACGAGCAGTACTTC. Its protein product is CASSQDLSGPYEQYF.